The present TCR beta chain was sequenced within a study of cytomegalovirus exposure and HLA in healthy donors. Study-wide results and caveats: It was fewer than 200 TCR beta chains that were listed as cytomegalovirus-associated.

Per the germline V gene, CDR1 is SGHDT and CDR2 is YYEEEE. This CDR3 is built from 14 residues. The V end lost 4 bases, the J end lost 4 bases, and 13 bases lay between the germline ends. It was with 60 Vbeta and 13 Jbeta primers that the PCR ran. Measured with immunoSEQ multiplex PCR; TCRdb has only the in-frame clones, and not every one. The sample has 85,000 to 100,000 clones, 64% seen once. As regards this clone: Its antigen is not identified.

The chain has TRBV5-6 and TRBJ2-3; possible D gene TRBD1, 5 bases. Material for sequencing was PBMCs. The sequence derives from a human donor in good health. CDR3 coding DNA: TGTGCCAGCAGCCCGGATGGGGCGGCAGATACGCAGTATTTT. Residues: CASSPDGAADTQYF.